Listed below are T cell receptor beta chains from one sample, sequenced in a study of T-cell reconstitution after alpha-beta-depleted transplantation in children. TCRdb called the PCR reads again in MiXCR, with one record for every CDR3 protein. The sample carries a few hundred thousand distinct CDR3 sequences, under 13% recorded once. The sample in question was PBMCs from the stem cell graft donor, obtained from the stem cell graft. The receptor source for this set is a human donor who donated a stem cell graft to a child with acute lymphoblastic leukemia. CDR3s include the opening cysteine and the closing phenylalanine or tryptophan. A D gene is named only where the DNA matches it firmly. Clone size appears in some rows only: once, few, many, or a class for an expanded clone.

V gene: TRBV4-3
CDR3 length: 15
clone size: .
D gene: .
J gene: TRBJ2-2
CDR3 protein: CASSQDGRNTGELFF
CDR3 DNA: TGCGCCAGCAGCCAAGATGGTCGTAACACCGGGGAGCTGTTTTTT

V gene: TRBV3-1
CDR3 length: 15
clone size: .
D gene: .
J gene: TRBJ1-3
CDR3 protein: CASRTTAFSGNTIYF
CDR3 DNA: TGTGCCAGCCGCACAACAGCGTTCTCTGGAAACACCATATATTTT

V gene: TRBV9
CDR3 length: 15
clone size: few
D gene: .
J gene: TRBJ2-7
CDR3 protein: CASSVGVRQDHEQYF
CDR3 DNA: TGTGCCAGCAGCGTAGGGGTGCGGCAGGACCACGAGCAGTACTTC

V gene: TRBV7-9
CDR3 length: 15
clone size: .
D gene: TRBD2
J gene: TRBJ2-3
CDR3 protein: CASGLAGGNADTQYF
CDR3 DNA: TGTGCCAGTGGACTAGCGGGAGGGAACGCAGATACGCAGTATTTT

V gene: TRBV29-1
CDR3 length: 12
clone size: many
D gene: .
J gene: TRBJ2-7
CDR3 protein: CSVEEGSYEQYF
CDR3 DNA: TGCAGCGTTGAAGAGGGATCCTACGAGCAGTACTTC

V gene: TRBV4-3
CDR3 length: 13
clone size: .
D gene: .
J gene: TRBJ2-2
CDR3 protein: CASSRTVAGELFF
CDR3 DNA: TGCGCCAGCAGCCGTACCGTCGCCGGGGAGCTGTTTTTT

V gene: TRBV4-1
CDR3 length: 15
clone size: .
D gene: TRBD2
J gene: TRBJ2-7
CDR3 protein: CASSPGLDSFKEQYF
CDR3 DNA: TGCGCCAGCAGCCCAGGACTAGACTCGTTCAAGGAGCAGTACTTC

V gene: TRBV29-1
CDR3 length: 14
clone size: few
D gene: TRBD2
J gene: TRBJ2-3
CDR3 protein: CSVAVGGPTDTQYF
CDR3 DNA: TGCAGCGTCGCGGTGGGAGGGCCGACAGATACGCAGTATTTT

V gene: TRBV3-1
CDR3 length: 15
clone size: few
D gene: .
J gene: TRBJ1-2
CDR3 protein: CASSLHVQRVYGYTF
CDR3 DNA: TGTGCCAGCAGCCTACACGTTCAGAGGGTCTATGGCTACACCTTC

V gene: TRBV11-2
CDR3 length: 18
clone size: .
D gene: .
J gene: TRBJ2-7
CDR3 protein: CASRQTGLASRNSYEQYF
CDR3 DNA: TGTGCCAGCAGACAGACGGGCCTAGCGAGCCGGAACTCCTACGAGCAGTACTTC

V gene: TRBV7-9
CDR3 length: 16
clone size: many
D gene: TRBD2
J gene: TRBJ2-3
CDR3 protein: CASSLGLVFLTDTQYF
CDR3 DNA: TGTGCCAGCAGCTTGGGACTAGTTTTTCTCACAGATACGCAGTATTTT

V gene: TRBV4-2
CDR3 length: 18
clone size: .
D gene: TRBD2
J gene: TRBJ2-2
CDR3 protein: CASSQDLSGSHDAGELFF
CDR3 DNA: TGTGCCAGCAGCCAAGATCTTAGCGGGAGTCACGACGCCGGGGAGCTGTTTTTT

V gene: TRBV7-2
CDR3 length: 14
clone size: few
D gene: .
J gene: TRBJ1-4
CDR3 protein: CASSQNRANEKLFF
CDR3 DNA: TGTGCCAGCAGTCAGAACAGGGCCAATGAAAAACTGTTTTTT

V gene: TRBV3-1
CDR3 length: 19
clone size: few
D gene: .
J gene: TRBJ2-1
CDR3 protein: CASSQPNLGRPPSYNEQFF
CDR3 DNA: TGTGCCAGCAGCCAACCTAACTTGGGCCGTCCCCCCTCCTACAATGAGCAGTTCTTC

V gene: TRBV15
CDR3 length: 15
clone size: few
D gene: .
J gene: TRBJ1-5
CDR3 protein: CATSSFRGGNQPQHF
CDR3 DNA: TGTGCCACCAGCAGTTTCAGGGGCGGCAATCAGCCCCAGCATTTT

V gene: TRBV7-3
CDR3 length: 13
clone size: few
D gene: .
J gene: TRBJ2-1
CDR3 protein: CASSLAAWNEQFF
CDR3 DNA: TGTGCCAGCAGTTTAGCCGCTTGGAATGAGCAGTTCTTC

V gene: TRBV28
CDR3 length: 11
clone size: .
D gene: .
J gene: TRBJ1-5
CDR3 protein: CASSYSARKHF
CDR3 DNA: TGTGCCAGCAGTTATTCCGCCAGGAAGCATTTT

V gene: TRBV7-2
CDR3 length: 15
clone size: many
D gene: TRBD1
J gene: TRBJ2-2
CDR3 protein: CASSDRGSNTGELFF
CDR3 DNA: TGTGCCAGCAGCGACAGGGGCTCGAACACCGGGGAGCTGTTTTTT

V gene: TRBV7-2
CDR3 length: 15
clone size: few
D gene: .
J gene: TRBJ2-7
CDR3 protein: CASSLGVYGSYEQYF
CDR3 DNA: TGTGCCAGCAGCCTAGGGGTCTACGGCTCCTACGAGCAGTACTTC

V gene: TRBV12-3/TRBV12-4
CDR3 length: 15
clone size: few
D gene: .
J gene: TRBJ2-1
CDR3 protein: CASRVGRSSYNEQFF
CDR3 DNA: TGTGCCAGCAGGGTCGGACGTAGCTCCTACAATGAGCAGTTCTTC

V gene: TRBV4-1
CDR3 length: 16
clone size: few
D gene: TRBD2
J gene: TRBJ2-1
CDR3 protein: CASSPGGREWGNEQFF
CDR3 DNA: TGCGCCAGCAGCCCGGGAGGGAGGGAGTGGGGCAATGAGCAGTTCTTC

V gene: TRBV20-1
CDR3 length: 14
clone size: many
D gene: TRBD2
J gene: TRBJ2-5
CDR3 protein: CSAISGSYQETQYF
CDR3 DNA: TGCAGTGCTATTAGCGGGAGCTATCAAGAGACCCAGTACTTC

V gene: TRBV2
CDR3 length: 13
clone size: .
D gene: .
J gene: TRBJ2-7
CDR3 protein: CASSSLPPYEQYF
CDR3 DNA: TGTGCCAGCAGCTCCCTCCCTCCCTACGAGCAGTACTTC

V gene: TRBV20-1
CDR3 length: 10
clone size: .
D gene: .
J gene: TRBJ2-1
CDR3 protein: CSANRGEQFF
CDR3 DNA: TGCAGTGCAAATCGCGGTGAGCAGTTCTTC

V gene: TRBV6-5
CDR3 length: 15
clone size: .
D gene: TRBD2
J gene: TRBJ2-7
CDR3 protein: CASSYSPSGRVEQYF
CDR3 DNA: TGTGCCAGCAGTTACTCACCTAGCGGGAGGGTAGAGCAGTACTTC

V gene: TRBV15
CDR3 length: 15
clone size: many
D gene: .
J gene: TRBJ1-1
CDR3 protein: CATSRDSRRDTEAFF
CDR3 DNA: TGTGCCACCAGCCGGGACTCCCGGAGGGACACTGAAGCTTTCTTT

V gene: TRBV7-2
CDR3 length: 16
clone size: few
D gene: TRBD2
J gene: TRBJ2-3
CDR3 protein: CASSPWTSGRADTQYF
CDR3 DNA: TGTGCCAGCAGTCCGTGGACTAGCGGGAGAGCAGATACGCAGTATTTT

V gene: TRBV5-1
CDR3 length: 13
clone size: .
D gene: .
J gene: TRBJ2-1
CDR3 protein: CASSPMPGHEQFF
CDR3 DNA: TGCGCCAGCAGCCCAATGCCTGGCCATGAGCAGTTCTTC

V gene: TRBV15
CDR3 length: 13
clone size: few
D gene: .
J gene: TRBJ1-1
CDR3 protein: CATSLSPNTEAFF
CDR3 DNA: TGTGCCACCAGCTTATCACCGAACACTGAAGCTTTCTTT

V gene: TRBV27
CDR3 length: 15
clone size: .
D gene: .
J gene: TRBJ1-5
CDR3 protein: CASSLSPGRNQPQHF
CDR3 DNA: TGTGCCAGCAGTTTATCGCCAGGGAGGAATCAGCCCCAGCATTTT

V gene: TRBV7-2
CDR3 length: 13
clone size: many
D gene: TRBD2
J gene: TRBJ2-5
CDR3 protein: CASSQTSPGAQYF
CDR3 DNA: TGTGCCAGCAGCCAGACTAGCCCTGGTGCCCAGTACTTC

V gene: TRBV7-6
CDR3 length: 19
clone size: few
D gene: .
J gene: TRBJ1-3
CDR3 protein: CASSLLFMGEHLSGNTIYF
CDR3 DNA: TGTGCCAGCAGCTTATTGTTTATGGGCGAACATTTATCTGGAAACACCATATATTTT

V gene: TRBV6-2/TRBV6-3
CDR3 length: 14
clone size: .
D gene: .
J gene: TRBJ2-1
CDR3 protein: CASSYSAGLNEQFF
CDR3 DNA: TGTGCCAGCAGTTACTCGGCGGGGCTCAATGAGCAGTTCTTC

V gene: TRBV5-1
CDR3 length: 14
clone size: many
D gene: TRBD2
J gene: TRBJ2-7
CDR3 protein: CASSFFSGPYEQYF
CDR3 DNA: TGCGCCAGCAGCTTTTTTAGCGGGCCTTACGAGCAGTACTTC

V gene: TRBV28
CDR3 length: 15
clone size: .
D gene: TRBD2
J gene: TRBJ2-2
CDR3 protein: CASSLRLAETGELFF
CDR3 DNA: TGTGCCAGCAGTTTACGACTAGCGGAGACCGGGGAGCTGTTTTTT

V gene: TRBV5-5
CDR3 length: 13
clone size: many
D gene: .
J gene: TRBJ1-2
CDR3 protein: CASSLEASYGYTF
CDR3 DNA: TGTGCCAGCAGCTTGGAGGCGTCCTATGGCTACACCTTC

V gene: TRBV25-1
CDR3 length: 13
clone size: .
D gene: .
J gene: TRBJ2-2
CDR3 protein: CASSDHGTGELFF
CDR3 DNA: TGTGCCAGCAGTGACCACGGCACCGGGGAGCTGTTTTTT

V gene: TRBV20-1
CDR3 length: 15
clone size: few
D gene: .
J gene: TRBJ2-1
CDR3 protein: CSASKMRGEPNEQFF
CDR3 DNA: TGCAGTGCTAGCAAGATGCGAGGGGAGCCTAATGAGCAGTTCTTC

V gene: TRBV28
CDR3 length: 15
clone size: .
D gene: .
J gene: TRBJ1-4
CDR3 protein: CASSFRGPTNEKLFF
CDR3 DNA: TGTGCCAGCAGTTTTCGGGGACCAACTAATGAAAAACTGTTTTTT

V gene: TRBV20-1
CDR3 length: 15
clone size: many
D gene: .
J gene: TRBJ2-7
CDR3 protein: CSASTGMDTAYEQYF
CDR3 DNA: TGCAGTGCTAGTACGGGGATGGACACCGCCTACGAGCAGTACTTC

V gene: TRBV7-2
CDR3 length: 16
clone size: .
D gene: .
J gene: TRBJ2-1
CDR3 protein: CASSFQAGRSYNEQFF
CDR3 DNA: TGTGCCAGCAGCTTCCAAGCGGGCCGCTCCTACAATGAGCAGTTCTTC

V gene: TRBV5-1
CDR3 length: 16
clone size: few
D gene: .
J gene: TRBJ2-1
CDR3 protein: CASSLAVGGSYNEQFF
CDR3 DNA: TGCGCCAGCAGCTTGGCGGTTGGCGGTTCTTACAATGAGCAGTTCTTC

V gene: TRBV5-1
CDR3 length: 14
clone size: .
D gene: TRBD2
J gene: TRBJ2-7
CDR3 protein: CASSSRDYSYEQYF
CDR3 DNA: TGCGCCAGCAGTTCACGGGACTACTCCTACGAGCAGTACTTC

V gene: TRBV12-3/TRBV12-4
CDR3 length: 12
clone size: few
D gene: .
J gene: TRBJ1-3
CDR3 protein: CAANRGGNTIYF
CDR3 DNA: TGTGCCGCCAACCGAGGGGGAAACACCATATATTTT

V gene: TRBV5-1
CDR3 length: 14
clone size: few
D gene: .
J gene: TRBJ1-2
CDR3 protein: CASSLEGAGYGYTF
CDR3 DNA: TGCGCCAGCAGCTTGGAAGGGGCCGGCTATGGCTACACCTTC

V gene: TRBV5-1
CDR3 length: 14
clone size: many
D gene: .
J gene: TRBJ2-1
CDR3 protein: CASSLAGVGNEQFF
CDR3 DNA: TGCGCCAGCAGCTTGGCCGGCGTAGGCAATGAGCAGTTCTTC

V gene: TRBV9
CDR3 length: 15
clone size: few
D gene: .
J gene: TRBJ2-1
CDR3 protein: CASSGQGLAYNEQFF
CDR3 DNA: TGTGCCAGCAGCGGACAGGGACTGGCATACAATGAGCAGTTCTTC

V gene: TRBV28
CDR3 length: 17
clone size: .
D gene: TRBD2
J gene: TRBJ2-3
CDR3 protein: CASSSDQAGEDTDTQYF
CDR3 DNA: TGTGCCAGCAGTTCCGATCAAGCGGGAGAGGACACAGATACGCAGTATTTT

V gene: TRBV9
CDR3 length: 18
clone size: few
D gene: TRBD2
J gene: TRBJ2-3
CDR3 protein: CASSLRQTGLARRDTQYF
CDR3 DNA: TGTGCCAGCAGCTTGAGACAAACGGGACTAGCGAGGCGTGATACGCAGTATTTT

V gene: TRBV12-3/TRBV12-4
CDR3 length: 16
clone size: .
D gene: .
J gene: TRBJ2-6
CDR3 protein: CASSLHRVSGANVLTF
CDR3 DNA: TGTGCCAGCAGTTTACACAGAGTCTCTGGGGCCAACGTCCTGACTTTC

V gene: TRBV20-1
CDR3 length: 13
clone size: .
D gene: TRBD2
J gene: TRBJ2-3
CDR3 protein: CSGGLASADTQYF
CDR3 DNA: TGCAGTGGGGGACTAGCGAGTGCAGATACGCAGTATTTT

V gene: TRBV20-1
CDR3 length: 12
clone size: few
D gene: TRBD2
J gene: TRBJ2-3
CDR3 protein: CSTSGSTDTQYF
CDR3 DNA: TGCAGTACTAGCGGGAGTACAGATACGCAGTATTTT

V gene: TRBV5-1
CDR3 length: 17
clone size: .
D gene: .
J gene: TRBJ2-7
CDR3 protein: CASSLSFVQGGTYEQYF
CDR3 DNA: TGCGCCAGCAGCTTGTCGTTTGTCCAGGGGGGGACCTACGAGCAGTACTTC